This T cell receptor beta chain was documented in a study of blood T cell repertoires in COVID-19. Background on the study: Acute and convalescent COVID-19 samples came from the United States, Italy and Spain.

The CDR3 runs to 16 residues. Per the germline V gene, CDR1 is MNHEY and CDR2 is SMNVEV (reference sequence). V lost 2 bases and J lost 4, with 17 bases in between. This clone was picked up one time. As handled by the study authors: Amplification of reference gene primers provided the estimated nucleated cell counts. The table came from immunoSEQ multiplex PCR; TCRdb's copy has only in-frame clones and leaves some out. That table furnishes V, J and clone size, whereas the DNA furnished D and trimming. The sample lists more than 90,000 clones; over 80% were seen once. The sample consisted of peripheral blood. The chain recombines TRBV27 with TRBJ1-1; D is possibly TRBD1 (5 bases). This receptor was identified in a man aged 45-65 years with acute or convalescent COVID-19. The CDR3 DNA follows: TGTGCCAGCAGTTTAACGGGCTTTGGGGGGGGCACTGAAGCTTTCTTT. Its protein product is CASSLTGFGGGTEAFF.